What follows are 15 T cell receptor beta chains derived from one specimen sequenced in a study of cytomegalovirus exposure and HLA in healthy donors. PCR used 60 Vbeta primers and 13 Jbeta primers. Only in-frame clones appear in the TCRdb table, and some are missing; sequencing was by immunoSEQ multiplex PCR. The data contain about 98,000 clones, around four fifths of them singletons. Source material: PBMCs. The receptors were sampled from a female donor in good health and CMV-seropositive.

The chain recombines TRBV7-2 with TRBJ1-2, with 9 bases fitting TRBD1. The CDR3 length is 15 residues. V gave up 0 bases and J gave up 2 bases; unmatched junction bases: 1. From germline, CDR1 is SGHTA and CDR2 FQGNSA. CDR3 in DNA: TGTGCCAGCAGCTTAGCCGACAGGGGGAACTATGGCTACACCTTC. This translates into CASSLADRGNYGYTF.

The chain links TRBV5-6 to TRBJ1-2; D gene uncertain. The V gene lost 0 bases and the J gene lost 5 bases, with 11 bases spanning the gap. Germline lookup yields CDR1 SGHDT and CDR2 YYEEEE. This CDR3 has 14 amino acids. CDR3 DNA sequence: TGTGCCAGCAGCTTGGCCGTACAGATTTATGGCTACACCTTC. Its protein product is CASSLAVQIYGYTF.

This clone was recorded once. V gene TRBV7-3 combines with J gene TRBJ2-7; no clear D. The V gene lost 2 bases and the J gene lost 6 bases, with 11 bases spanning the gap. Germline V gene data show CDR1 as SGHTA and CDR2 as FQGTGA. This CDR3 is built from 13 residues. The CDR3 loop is CASSLEDFGEQYF. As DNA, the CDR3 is TGTGCCAGCAGCTTAGAAGATTTCGGCGAGCAGTACTTC.

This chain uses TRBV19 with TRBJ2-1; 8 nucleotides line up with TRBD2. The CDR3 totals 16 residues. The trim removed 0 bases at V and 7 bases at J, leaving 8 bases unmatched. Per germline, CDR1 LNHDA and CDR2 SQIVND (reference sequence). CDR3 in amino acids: CASSIDLGGGGNEQFF. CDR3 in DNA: TGTGCCAGTAGTATAGATCTGGGTGGCGGGGGGAATGAGCAGTTCTTC.

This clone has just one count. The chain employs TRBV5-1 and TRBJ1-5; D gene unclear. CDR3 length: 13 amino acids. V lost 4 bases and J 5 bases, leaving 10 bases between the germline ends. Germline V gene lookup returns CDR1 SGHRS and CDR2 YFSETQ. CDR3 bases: TGCGCCAGCAGCCTAAGCGGGTATCAGCCCCAGCATTTT. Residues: CASSLSGYQPQHF. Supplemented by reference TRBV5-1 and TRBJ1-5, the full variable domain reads KAGVTQTPRYLIKTRGQQVTLSCSPISGHRSVSWYQQTPGQGLQFLFEYFSETQRNKGNFPGRFSGRQFSNSRSEMNVSTLELGDSALYLCASSLSGYQPQHFGDGTRLSIL.

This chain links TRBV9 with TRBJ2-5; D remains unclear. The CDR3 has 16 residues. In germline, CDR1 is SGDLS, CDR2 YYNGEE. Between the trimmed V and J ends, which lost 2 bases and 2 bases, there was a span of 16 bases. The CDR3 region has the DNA TGTGCCAGCAGCGTCTCGACCCCGGAGAGGCAAGAGACCCAGTACTTC. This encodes CASSVSTPERQETQYF.

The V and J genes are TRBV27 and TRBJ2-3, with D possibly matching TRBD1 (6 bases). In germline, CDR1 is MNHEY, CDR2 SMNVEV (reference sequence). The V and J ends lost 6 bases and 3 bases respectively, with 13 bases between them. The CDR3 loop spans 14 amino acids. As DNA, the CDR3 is TGTGCCAGCAGCTCGGACAGAAGGACAGATACGCAGTATTTT. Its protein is CASSSDRRTDTQYF.

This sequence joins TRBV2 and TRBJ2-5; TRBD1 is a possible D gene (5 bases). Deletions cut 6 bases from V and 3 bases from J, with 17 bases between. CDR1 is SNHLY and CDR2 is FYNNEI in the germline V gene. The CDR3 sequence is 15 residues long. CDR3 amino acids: CASSQRWTFKETQYF. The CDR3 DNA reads TGTGCCAGCAGCCAACGGTGGACATTCAAAGAGACCCAGTACTTC.

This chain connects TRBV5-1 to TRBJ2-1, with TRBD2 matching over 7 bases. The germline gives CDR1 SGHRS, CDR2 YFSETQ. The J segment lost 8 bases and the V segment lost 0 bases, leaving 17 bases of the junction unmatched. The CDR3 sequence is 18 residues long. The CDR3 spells CASSLAVLAPRGVDEQFF. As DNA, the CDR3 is TGCGCCAGCAGCTTGGCCGTACTAGCGCCTCGTGGGGTGGATGAGCAGTTCTTC.

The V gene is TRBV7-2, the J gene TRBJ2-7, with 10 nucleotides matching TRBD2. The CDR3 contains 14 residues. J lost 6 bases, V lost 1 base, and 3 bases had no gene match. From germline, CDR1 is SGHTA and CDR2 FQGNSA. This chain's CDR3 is CASSLVLAGSEQYF. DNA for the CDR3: TGTGCCAGCAGCTTAGTACTAGCGGGGTCCGAGCAGTACTTC.

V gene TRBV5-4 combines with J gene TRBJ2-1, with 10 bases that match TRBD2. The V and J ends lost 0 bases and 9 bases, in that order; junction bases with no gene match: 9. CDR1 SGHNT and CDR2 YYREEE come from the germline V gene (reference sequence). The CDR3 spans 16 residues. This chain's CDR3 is CASSLGLAGAPGEQFF. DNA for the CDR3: TGTGCCAGCAGCTTGGGGCTAGCGGGAGCCCCAGGTGAGCAGTTCTTC.

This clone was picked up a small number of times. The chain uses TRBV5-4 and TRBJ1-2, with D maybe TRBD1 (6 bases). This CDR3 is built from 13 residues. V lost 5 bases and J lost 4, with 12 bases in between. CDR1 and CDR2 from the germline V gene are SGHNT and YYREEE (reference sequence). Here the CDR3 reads CASRSTGIYGYTF. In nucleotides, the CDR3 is TGTGCCAGCAGGTCGACAGGTATCTATGGCTACACCTTC.

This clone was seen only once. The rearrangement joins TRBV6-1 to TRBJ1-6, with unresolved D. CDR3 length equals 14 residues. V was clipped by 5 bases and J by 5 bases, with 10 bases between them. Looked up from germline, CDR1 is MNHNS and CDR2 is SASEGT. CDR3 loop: CASSLVRDNSPLHF. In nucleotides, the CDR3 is TGTGCCAGCAGTTTGGTACGGGATAATTCACCCCTCCACTTT.

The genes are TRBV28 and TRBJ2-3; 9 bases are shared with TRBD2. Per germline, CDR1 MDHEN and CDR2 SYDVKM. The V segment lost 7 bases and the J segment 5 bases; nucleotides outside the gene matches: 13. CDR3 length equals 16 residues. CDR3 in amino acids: CASISPSGKEIDTQYF. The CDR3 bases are TGTGCCAGCATTTCCCCTAGCGGGAAGGAGATAGATACGCAGTATTTT. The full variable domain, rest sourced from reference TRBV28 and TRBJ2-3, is DVKVTQSSRYLVKRTGEKVFLECVQDMDHENMFWYRQDPGLGLRLIYFSYDVKMKEKGDIPEGYSVSREKKERFSLILESASTNQTSMYLCASISPSGKEIDTQYFGPGTRLTVL.

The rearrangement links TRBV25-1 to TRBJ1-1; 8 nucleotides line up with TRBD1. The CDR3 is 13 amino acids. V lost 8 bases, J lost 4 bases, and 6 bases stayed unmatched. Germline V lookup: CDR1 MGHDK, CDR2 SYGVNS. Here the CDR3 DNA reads TGTGCCAGCGGACAGGGAGGTATCACTGAAGCTTTCTTT. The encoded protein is CASGQGGITEAFF.